The 21 T cell receptor beta chains given below trace back to one sample, sequenced in a study of T cell responses to AZD1222 COVID-19 vaccine. The table came from immunoSEQ multiplex PCR; TCRdb's copy has only in-frame clones and leaves some out. Among some 160,000 clones listed, roughly 93% were seen once. Sequenced material: peripheral blood, taken on day 0 of AZD1222 vaccination. The receptors were gathered from an adult in good health.

The CDR3 spells CASSTTGTSDYEQYF. The CDR3 DNA is TGTGCCAGCAGCACTACCGGGACTAGCGACTACGAGCAGTACTTC. The V call is TRBV21-1, the J call TRBJ2-7; TRBD2, as called in the table, went unchecked against the DNA. TRBV21-1 is marked as a pseudogene. The CDR3 has 15 amino acids.

The gene calls are TRBV6-2 or TRBV6-3 and TRBJ1-5; D might be TRBD1 (6 bases). The CDR3 is 14 residues long. The germline CDR1 and CDR2 sequences are MNHEY and SVGEGT. V was clipped by 0 bases and J by 6 bases, with 9 bases between them. Here the CDR3 DNA reads TGTGCCAGCAGTTACTCCGCAGGGGCTCAGCCCCAGCATTTT. Amino acids: CASSYSAGAQPQHF.

This chain links TRBV7-2 with TRBJ1-1; unclear D gene. This CDR3 has 14 amino acids. CDR1 is SGHTA and CDR2 is FQGNSA in the germline V gene. With 5 bases removed from V and 1 base from J, the gap between germline ends came to 11 bases. The CDR3 DNA reads as TGTGCCAGCAGCCCCTTGGTAGGGAACACTGAAGCTTTCTTT. Its translation: CASSPLVGNTEAFF.

The chain links TRBV5-1 to TRBJ1-1, with a weak D call TRBD1 (5 bases). The CDR3 has 15 amino acids. Germline V gene sequence: CDR1 SGHRS, CDR2 YFSETQ. Trimming removed 0 bases from V and 6 bases from J, with 15 bases in between. CDR3 DNA: TGCGCCAGCAGCTTGGTGCCAGAAAGGGGCCCTGAAGCTTTCTTT. It yields the protein CASSLVPERGPEAFF.

The chain carries TRBV9 and TRBJ2-7, with D unresolved. The V end lost 0 bases, the J end lost 2 bases, and 24 bases lay between the germline ends. The V gene's germline CDR1 is SGDLS and CDR2 YYNGEE. The CDR3 is 19 amino acids. CDR3 in amino acids: CASSVEPTSWSSPTYEQYF. The CDR3 region has the DNA TGTGCCAGCAGCGTAGAGCCCACGAGTTGGTCTTCTCCCACCTACGAGCAGTACTTC. Looking up the rest from reference TRBV9 and TRBJ2-7 gives the full variable domain: DSGVTQTPKHLITATGQRVTLRCSPRSGDLSVYWYQQSLDQGLQFLIQYYNGEERAKGNILERFSAQQFPDLHSELNLSSLELGDSALYFCASSVEPTSWSSPTYEQYFGPGTRLTVT.

The chain uses TRBV5-4 and TRBJ1-2, with 8 bases that match TRBD1. Looked up from germline, CDR1 is SGHNT and CDR2 is YYREEE (reference sequence). V lost 0 bases, J lost 7 bases, and 11 bases stayed unmatched. This CDR3 region has 16 residues. CDR3 nucleotide sequence: TGTGCCAGCAGCTTGGGTCGAGCGGGACAGGCTCCTGGCTACACCTTC. Translating it yields CASSLGRAGQAPGYTF.

The chain recombines TRBV9 with TRBJ2-1; 11 bases map to TRBD1. Germline-derived CDR1 and CDR2 are SGDLS and YYNGEE. Germline trimming cut 0 bases from V and 3 bases from J; bases unmatched to any gene: 2. This CDR3 contains 16 residues. The CDR3 coding sequence is TGTGCCAGCAGCGTAGTAGGGACAGGGGGCTACAATGAGCAGTTCTTC. Encoded protein: CASSVVGTGGYNEQFF. Looking up the rest from reference TRBV9 and TRBJ2-1 gives the full variable domain: DSGVTQTPKHLITATGQRVTLRCSPRSGDLSVYWYQQSLDQGLQFLIQYYNGEERAKGNILERFSAQQFPDLHSELNLSSLELGDSALYFCASSVVGTGGYNEQFFGPGTRLTVL.

This clone was found once. This chain links TRBV18 with TRBJ1-5, with 10 bases lining up with TRBD1. CDR1 KGHSH and CDR2 LQKENI come from the germline V gene. The CDR3 totals 14 residues. The V segment lost 6 bases and the J segment 8 bases; nucleotides outside the gene matches: 7. The CDR3 reads CASSQGQGVKPQHF. CDR3 DNA: TGTGCCAGCTCCCAAGGACAGGGGGTAAAGCCCCAGCATTTT. Full variable domain (outside the CDR3, taken from reference TRBV18 and TRBJ1-5): NAGVMQNPRHLVRRRGQEARLRCSPMKGHSHVYWYRQLPEEGLKFMVYLQKENIIDESGMPKERFSAEFPKEGPSILRIQQVVRGDSAAYFCASSQGQGVKPQHFGDGTRLSIL.

This sequence joins TRBV15 and TRBJ2-1; a possible D gene is TRBD2 (5 bases). This CDR3 has 14 amino acids. Trimming removed 5 bases at V and 4 bases at J, with 12 bases between. The germline V gene has CDR1 LNHNV and CDR2 YYDKDF (reference sequence). CDR3 DNA: TGTGCCACCAGCTGGCCCGGGAATTACAATGAGCAGTTCTTC. It is translated as CATSWPGNYNEQFF.

The chain carries TRBV18 and TRBJ1-1; D possibly corresponds to TRBD1 (5 bases). Trimming removed 6 bases at V and 3 bases at J, with 11 bases between. The germline V gene encodes CDR1 KGHSH and CDR2 LQKENI. This CDR3 has 13 residues. Here the CDR3 reads CASSRARDTEAFF. The CDR3 DNA sequence: TGTGCCAGCTCCAGGGCGAGAGACACTGAAGCTTTCTTT.

J is TRBJ2-7 and V is TRBV11-2, with D possibly being TRBD2 (6 bases). This CDR3 has 14 residues. CDR1 and CDR2 (germline): SGHAT, FQNNGV. The V end lost 1 base, the J end lost 6 bases, and 13 bases lay between the germline ends. The CDR3 region is CASSLGDSNGEQYF. The CDR3 coding sequence is TGTGCCAGCAGCTTAGGGGACTCCAATGGCGAGCAGTACTTC.

The rearrangement uses TRBV29-1 and TRBJ1-2; TRBD1 matches 10 bases. CDR1 is SQVTM and CDR2 is ANQGSEA in the germline V gene. The CDR3 runs 13 residues. Trimming removed 3 bases from V and 2 bases from J; junction bases left unmatched: 0. CDR3 in amino acids: CSVEGQGNYGYTF. The CDR3 bases are TGCAGCGTTGAGGGACAGGGGAACTATGGCTACACCTTC. Full variable domain (rest looked up from reference TRBV29-1 and TRBJ1-2): SAVISQKPSRDICQRGTSLTIQCQVDSQVTMMFWYRQQPGQSLTLIATANQGSEATYESGFVIDKFPISRPNLTFSTLTVSNMSPEDSSIYLCSVEGQGNYGYTFGSGTRLTVV.

The gene calls are TRBV19 and TRBJ1-1, with D unclear. The CDR3 extends over 12 amino acids. The germline V gene has CDR1 LNHDA and CDR2 SQIVND (reference sequence). Trimming removed 3 bases at V and 6 bases at J, with 8 bases between. Here the CDR3 reads CASSIGRAEAFF. CDR3 DNA sequence: TGTGCCAGTAGTATCGGGAGGGCTGAAGCTTTCTTT.

The chain links TRBV5-6 to TRBJ2-4, with D uncertain. Trimming shortened V by 0 bases and J by 14 bases, and 12 bases separated the two germline ends. The CDR3 has 12 amino acids. Looked up from germline, CDR1 is SGHDT and CDR2 is YYEEEE. The CDR3 DNA is TGTGCCAGCAGCTTGGTGGACCAGCTGGAGTACTTC. Translation gives CASSLVDQLEYF.

The CDR3 spells CASSQGVGYTEAFF. As DNA, the CDR3 is TGTGCCAGCAGCCAAGGGGTGGGGTACACTGAAGCTTTCTTT. The V call is TRBV4-2, the J call TRBJ1-1; no clear D gene. Germline V gene lookup returns CDR1 LGHNA and CDR2 YNFKEQ. The CDR3 has 14 amino acids. V was trimmed by 1 base and J by 3 bases, leaving 9 bases between them.

This clone has more than one count but fewer than ten. The chain couples TRBV2 to TRBJ1-5; 7 nucleotides match TRBD1. This CDR3 has 16 residues. Germline assignment: CDR1 SNHLY and CDR2 FYNNEI. V gave up 6 bases and J gave up 2 bases; unmatched junction bases: 10. This CDR3 reads CASRATGRLGNQPQHF. The CDR3, as DNA: TGTGCCAGCAGGGCGACAGGGCGGTTGGGCAATCAGCCCCAGCATTTT. Based on the CDR3 plus reference TRBV2 and TRBJ1-5, the full variable domain is EPEVTQTPSHQVTQMGQEVILRCVPISNHLYFYWYRQILGQKVEFLVSFYNNEISEKSEIFDDQFSVERPDGSNFTLKIRSTKLEDSAMYFCASRATGRLGNQPQHFGDGTRLSIL.

J is TRBJ2-5 and V is TRBV5-4; D uncertain. V lost 4 bases and J lost 5, with 21 bases in between. Germline V gene lookup returns CDR1 SGHNT and CDR2 YYREEE (reference sequence). This CDR3 comprises 16 residues. CDR3 protein: CASSTRKGPPMETQYF. DNA of the CDR3: TGTGCCAGCAGCACCCGGAAAGGACCCCCGATGGAGACCCAGTACTTC.

The table lists this clone with a count of one. This chain connects TRBV5-1 to TRBJ1-2, with TRBD1 matching over 9 bases. After removal of 4 bases from V and 7 bases from J, the junction contained 11 bases not matched to a gene. The CDR3 loop spans 15 amino acids. CDR1 SGHRS and CDR2 YFSETQ come from the germline V gene. The CDR3 is CASSQWTGEPFGYTF. For the CDR3, the DNA is TGCGCCAGCAGCCAATGGACAGGGGAACCCTTTGGCTACACCTTC.

The rearrangement links TRBV28 to TRBJ2-1; D call uncertain. The CDR3 length is 14 residues. Germline V gene lookup returns CDR1 MDHEN and CDR2 SYDVKM. Trimming cost V 3 bases and J 1 base, with 7 bases left between them. The CDR3 reads CASSLMGSYNEQFF. The DNA of the CDR3 is TGTGCCAGCAGTTTGATGGGATCCTACAATGAGCAGTTCTTC.

The chain couples TRBV5-1 to TRBJ2-3; D perhaps matches TRBD2 (5 bases). The CDR3 has 12 amino acids. Deletions cut 4 bases from V and 6 bases from J, with 9 bases between. Per the germline V gene, CDR1 is SGHRS and CDR2 is YFSETQ. In nucleotides, the CDR3 is TGCGCCAGCAGCATGGACTGGGATACGCAGTATTTT. The encoded protein is CASSMDWDTQYF.

The rearrangement uses TRBV19 and TRBJ1-2, with TRBD1 matching 7 bases. J gave up 2 bases and V 5 bases, and 11 bases lay outside the gene matches. The CDR3 has 16 amino acids. Germline lookup yields CDR1 LNHDA and CDR2 SQIVND (reference sequence). DNA for the CDR3: TGTGCCAGTAGTGGTATGGGGACAGAGGGGAACTATGGCTACACCTTC. It is translated as CASSGMGTEGNYGYTF.